The rows below give T cell receptor beta chains drawn from one sample of a study of tissue T cells after allogeneic stem cell transplantation. Sequenced by immunoSEQ multiplex PCR; TCRdb stores in-frame clones only, minus some. The data hold some 6,000 clones, with 76% observed a single time. The source material was blood, sampled before transplantation. Source of these receptors: a man aged 40 to 75 who later had graft-versus-host disease after an allogeneic stem cell transplant. Each CDR3 is given with its conserved first and last residue. D genes are given only for firm matches. Some rows have no size entry. The others give once, few or many, or a class for an expanded clone.

J	size	V	D	CDR3	DNA
TRBJ1-6	NA	TRBV11-2	NA	CASSADKGSPLHF	TGTGCCAGCAGCGCGGACAAGGGGTCACCCCTCCACTTT
TRBJ2-7	NA	TRBV2	TRBD1	CASSPGTGRLIYEQYF	TGTGCCAGCAGTCCCGGGACAGGGAGACTAATCTACGAGCAGTACTTC
TRBJ1-6	NA	TRBV3-1/TRBV3-2	NA	CASSQVPSSSYNSPLHF	TGTGCCAGCAGCCAAGTACCGTCGAGCTCCTATAATTCACCCCTCCACTTT
TRBJ2-2	NA	TRBV9	TRBD2	CASSAIAGTSVTGELFF	TGTGCCAGCAGCGCCATAGCGGGGACTAGCGTCACCGGGGAGCTGTTTTTT
TRBJ2-1	NA	TRBV7-9	TRBD2	CASFVEGAPGLAGNEQFF	TGTGCCAGTTTTGTAGAGGGAGCCCCGGGACTAGCGGGAAATGAGCAGTTCTTC
TRBJ1-1	NA	TRBV5-1	NA	CASSQRQASYTNTEAFF	TGCGCCAGCAGCCAGAGACAGGCAAGTTACACGAACACTGAAGCTTTCTTT
TRBJ2-5	once	TRBV14	NA	CASSHTHTTETQYF	TGTGCCAGCAGCCATACTCACACAACAGAGACCCAGTACTTC
TRBJ2-3	NA	TRBV29-1	TRBD2	CSVASGSWTDTQYF	TGCAGCGTTGCGAGCGGGAGTTGGACAGATACGCAGTATTTT
TRBJ2-1	NA	TRBV19	NA	CASTPVYGPTGYNEQFF	TGTGCCAGTACCCCCGTGTACGGACCAACAGGGTACAATGAGCAGTTCTTC
TRBJ2-1	NA	TRBV5-5	NA	CASSLGMEDGQFF	TGTGCCAGCAGCTTGGGCATGGAGGATGGGCAGTTCTTC
TRBJ2-7	NA	TRBV6-5	TRBD2	CASSPTSGSSYEQYF	TGTGCCAGCAGTCCGACTAGCGGGAGCTCCTACGAGCAGTACTTC
TRBJ2-7	NA	TRBV7-6	NA	CASSLYPGPLYEQYF	TGTGCCAGCAGCTTATACCCGGGACCCCTCTACGAGCAGTACTTC
TRBJ2-7	once	TRBV5-6	NA	CASSGQTGLAHEQYF	TGTGCCAGCAGCGGCCAAACAGGGTTAGCCCACGAGCAGTACTTC
TRBJ1-5	NA	TRBV19	NA	CASSRDVRMNQPQHF	TGTGCCAGTAGTAGGGATGTCAGGATGAATCAGCCCCAGCATTTT
TRBJ1-1	NA	TRBV3-1/TRBV3-2	NA	CASSQEGGITEAFF	TGTGCCAGCAGCCAAGAGGGGGGGATCACTGAAGCTTTCTTT
TRBJ2-2	NA	TRBV27	NA	CASSFHGTGELFF	TGTGCCAGCAGTTTCCACGGAACCGGGGAGCTGTTTTTT
TRBJ2-7	NA	TRBV11-2	TRBD2	CASSATGTSGSEQYF	TGTGCCAGCAGCGCCACCGGGACTAGCGGTAGCGAGCAGTACTTC
TRBJ1-4	NA	TRBV5-6	TRBD1	CASSLTGGDEKLFF	TGTGCCAGCAGCCTTACAGGGGGGGATGAAAAACTGTTTTTT
TRBJ1-2	NA	TRBV30	NA	CAWRTNYGYTF	TGTGCCTGGAGGACTAACTATGGCTACACCTTC
TRBJ2-1	NA	TRBV7-9	NA	CASSPLVYNEQFF	TGTGCCAGCAGCCCACTAGTCTACAATGAGCAGTTCTTC
TRBJ1-4	NA	TRBV7-9	NA	CASSPGSDEKLFF	TGTGCCAGCAGTCCGGGGAGCGATGAAAAACTGTTTTTT
TRBJ1-4	once	TRBV11-3	NA	CASSFSLGEKLFF	TGTGCCAGCAGCTTTTCTCTCGGTGAAAAACTGTTTTTT